This T cell receptor (beta chain) comes out of a study of HIV-infected patients and healthy controls. Points from the study as a whole: Healthy controls shared more CDR3 sequences between individuals than HIV-infected patients did. HIV+ repertoires were severely depleted of MAIT alpha-chain CDR3s, unlike healthy controls.

No cell fractionation was done, so the repertoire covers all unsorted peripheral blood T cells. About 500 ng RNA was reverse transcribed with alpha and beta constant-region primers. Each of the alpha and beta chains got its own library through chain-specific third strand synthesis with indices. A short first PCR added P5 and P7 adapter elements and a second index. TCRdb re-analysed the 5' RACE reads in MiXCR, keeping a single row per CDR3 protein. Of about 12,000 distinct CDR3 sequences in the sample, 5.1% are singletons; the top ten hold approximately 3.4%. This clonotype was recorded at least ten times. Antigen unknown. CDR3 length equals 11 residues. CDR1 and CDR2 from the germline V gene are SGHDN and FVKESK. V lost 5 bases and J 7 bases, leaving 7 bases between the germline ends.

The source is an adult in good health. Source material: blood. This chain links TRBV14 with TRBJ2-3; perhaps TRBD2 as D (5 bases). This CDR3 reads CASSLANTQYF. The CDR3, as DNA: TGTGCCAGCAGCTTAGCGAATACGCAGTATTTT. Looking up the rest from reference TRBV14 and TRBJ2-3 gives the full variable domain: EAGVTQFPSHSVIEKGQTVTLRCDPISGHDNLYWYRRVMGKEIKFLLHFVKESKQDESGMPNNRFLAERTGGTYSTLKVQPAELEDSGVYFCASSLANTQYFGPGTRLTVL.